A single sample gave rise to the 16 T cell receptor beta chains below, sequenced in a study of blood T cell repertoires in COVID-19. The data were produced by immunoSEQ multiplex PCR, yet TCRdb's version contains in-frame clones alone and is incomplete. The sample has more than 150,000 clones, about 83% seen once. The sequencing sample was made of peripheral blood. The receptors shown here come from an elderly woman with acute or convalescent COVID-19.

The chain joins TRBV30 to TRBJ1-5, with D perhaps matching TRBD1 (5 bases). V lost 5 bases, J lost 2 bases, and 10 bases lay in between. CDR1 and CDR2 (germline): GTSNPN, SVGIG (reference sequence). This CDR3 spans 13 amino acids. The CDR3 is CAWQQAGNQPQHF. The CDR3 coding sequence is TGTGCCTGGCAACAGGCCGGCAATCAGCCCCAGCATTTT.

This clone came up a few times. V gene TRBV15 combines with J gene TRBJ1-4; a weak D match, TRBD1 (5 bases). Germline V gene data show CDR1 as LNHNV and CDR2 as YYDKDF (reference sequence). This CDR3 contains 14 residues. V shed 8 bases and J shed 6 bases, with 16 bases lying between them. The CDR3 protein is CATRPGGADEKLFF. CDR3 DNA: TGTGCCACCCGCCCCGGTGGGGCGGATGAAAAACTGTTTTTT.

V usage is TRBV3-1 (or the pseudogene TRBV3-2) and J usage is TRBJ1-4; D not certain. Germline V gene data show CDR1 as LGHDT and CDR2 as YNNKEL (reference sequence). Trimming shortened V by 4 bases and J by 8 bases, and 14 bases separated the two germline ends. CDR3 length: 14 amino acids. CDR3 sequence (DNA): TGTGCCAGCAGCCGAGGACTAGAAGGGGAAAAACTGTTTTTT. Protein: CASSRGLEGEKLFF.

V and J are TRBV7-6 and TRBJ2-7, with D hard to call. The CDR3 spans 12 residues. Per germline, CDR1 SGHVS and CDR2 FNYEAQ. Trimming left V 5 bases short and J 3 bases short, with 8 bases between. CDR3 residues: CASSPQNYEQYF. CDR3 in DNA: TGTGCCAGCAGCCCCCAAAACTACGAGCAGTACTTC.

The rearrangement links TRBV30 to TRBJ2-7; 7 nucleotides match TRBD2. The J segment lost 2 bases and the V segment lost 2 bases, leaving 0 bases of the junction unmatched. This CDR3 is 12 amino acids long. Germline loops: CDR1 GTSNPN, CDR2 SVGIG (reference sequence). Here the CDR3 reads CAWSRGAYEQYF. The CDR3 DNA follows: TGTGCCTGGAGTCGGGGGGCCTACGAGCAGTACTTC.

This rearrangement joins TRBV10-2 to TRBJ2-7; TRBD2 is a possible D gene (5 bases). Germline V lookup: CDR1 WSHSY, CDR2 SAAADI. This CDR3 has 14 residues. V was clipped by 7 bases and J by 6 bases, with 19 bases between them. The CDR3 DNA follows: TGCGCCAGCACCCGACCCGCTAGCTATAGCGAGCAGTACTTC. Protein: CASTRPASYSEQYF.

The chain employs TRBV27 and TRBJ1-2, with D perhaps TRBD1 (6 bases). The ends were cut back, 3 bases at V and 5 bases at J, with 16 bases in the middle. The CDR3 contains 15 residues. CDR1 and CDR2 (germline): MNHEY, SMNVEV (reference sequence). CDR3 nucleotide sequence: TGTGCCAGCAGTTTTGGAGGACAGAAGGTTTATGGCTACACCTTC. Its translation: CASSFGGQKVYGYTF.

The chain has TRBV5-1 and TRBJ1-4; possibly TRBD1 for D (5 bases). Looked up from germline, CDR1 is SGHRS and CDR2 is YFSETQ. The germline V and J ends were trimmed by 5 bases and 3 bases, with 11 bases remaining between them. The CDR3 is 14 residues long. The CDR3 loop reads CASRLGGSNEKLFF. CDR3 bases: TGCGCCAGCAGACTGGGGGGGTCTAATGAAAAACTGTTTTTT.

The chain uses TRBV5-1 and TRBJ1-6, with TRBD1 matching over 8 bases. The CDR3 covers 14 residues. CDR1 is SGHRS, CDR2 YFSETQ, per germline. V was clipped by 3 bases and J by 9 bases; unmatched bases: 5. The CDR3 reads CASSSGQDSSPLHF. For the CDR3, the DNA is TGCGCCAGCAGCTCGGGACAGGATAGTTCACCCCTCCACTTT. The full variable domain, its missing parts supplied by reference TRBV5-1 and TRBJ1-6, is KAGVTQTPRYLIKTRGQQVTLSCSPISGHRSVSWYQQTPGQGLQFLFEYFSETQRNKGNFPGRFSGRQFSNSRSEMNVSTLELGDSALYLCASSSGQDSSPLHFGNGTRLTVT.

This clone was found a few times. This rearrangement joins TRBV4-1 to TRBJ2-7, with D perhaps matching TRBD2 (5 bases). CDR1 is MGHRA, CDR2 YSYEKL, per germline. The CDR3 spans 15 residues. V dropped 4 bases and J dropped 4 bases, with 17 bases sitting between them. The DNA for the CDR3 is TGCGCCAGCAGCCCAAGAGCCCGGACGGGATACGAGCAGTACTTC. It specifies CASSPRARTGYEQYF.

The V gene is TRBV5-1, the J gene TRBJ1-2; no clear D gene. The germline V and J ends were trimmed by 4 bases and 4 bases, with 8 bases remaining between them. Germline CDR1 and CDR2: SGHRS and YFSETQ. This CDR3 spans 12 amino acids. CDR3 in DNA: TGCGCCAGCAGCCCCGGAGGCTATGGCTACACCTTC. Translation gives CASSPGGYGYTF.

This clone was counted between two and nine times. The CDR3 sequence is CASSQTIDRANQPQHF. The CDR3 region has the DNA TGCGCCAGCAGCCAGACCATCGACAGGGCGAATCAGCCCCAGCATTTT. The rearrangement joins TRBV4-1 to TRBJ1-5; TRBD1 aligns across 7 bases. Per germline, CDR1 MGHRA and CDR2 YSYEKL. The CDR3 contains 16 residues. The V gene end was trimmed by 3 bases and the J gene end by 4 bases; junction bases not matched to a gene: 9.

This clone was recorded at least ten times. The chain joins TRBV4-2 to TRBJ2-2; D is perhaps TRBD1 (6 bases). Germline CDR1 LGHNA, CDR2 YNFKEQ. The ends were cut back, 6 bases at V and 6 bases at J, with 14 bases in the middle. The length of the CDR3 is 14 residues. The CDR3 loop reads CASRRDIDAGELFF. The DNA of the CDR3 is TGTGCCAGCAGGAGGGACATAGACGCCGGGGAGCTGTTTTTT.

The table lists this clone with a count of one. The chain recombines TRBV6-1 with TRBJ2-7; 9 positions agree with TRBD1. Germline V CDR1 and CDR2: MNHNS, SASEGT. The CDR3 is made up of 15 amino acids. V lost 3 bases and J lost 8; bases outside the gene matches: 11. This CDR3 reads CASSEIRPGQGQQYF. CDR3 in DNA: TGTGCCAGCAGTGAGATCAGACCGGGACAGGGACAGCAGTACTTC.

The chain joins TRBV19 to TRBJ1-4; 7 nucleotides match TRBD1. CDR1 is LNHDA, CDR2 SQIVND, per germline (reference sequence). The length of the CDR3 is 15 residues. With 3 bases clipped from V and 8 bases from J, the junction kept 9 bases outside the gene matches. The CDR3 DNA is TGTGCCAGTAGTATCGGGGGACAGCCCGAGGAAAAACTGTTTTTT. Amino acid sequence: CASSIGGQPEEKLFF.

The chain carries TRBV7-2 and TRBJ2-1; 11 nucleotides line up with TRBD2. Germline CDR1 SGHTA, CDR2 FQGNSA. The CDR3 sequence is 16 residues long. The trim removed 4 bases at V and 5 bases at J, leaving 7 bases unmatched. CDR3 sequence reads: CASSSQGTSGNNEQFF. The CDR3 region has the DNA TGTGCCAGCAGCTCCCAGGGGACTAGCGGAAACAATGAGCAGTTCTTC.